One sample yielded the 15 T cell receptor beta chains listed below, sequenced in a study of human T cells and chemical hapten exposure. MiXCR, applied by TCRdb to the RACE reads, yields one record per CDR3 protein. The data show around 360,000 distinct CDR3 sequences, about 6.9% seen once. Time point described: patch test 2, 6 weeks after DPC sensitization. Treatment noted: therapeutic diphenylcyclopropenone sensitization with weekly scalp DPC. The sequenced sample was whole blood, obtained in connection with sensitization to the hapten diphenylcyclopropenone (DPC). These receptors originate from a woman aged 18-29 years with alopecia areata. Some clones in this sample may be carry-over from other donors' samples.

This clonotype showed up many times. This chain uses TRBV4-2 with TRBJ1-2; a possible D gene is TRBD1 (5 bases). V dropped 4 bases and J dropped 5 bases, with 20 bases sitting between them. There are 16 residues in the CDR3. CDR1 LGHNA and CDR2 YNFKEQ come from the germline V gene. CDR3 in DNA: TGTGCCAGCAGCCCAAAACGGGCTGGGGCGGGATATGGCTACACCTTC. It specifies CASSPKRAGAGYGYTF.

This clonotype has more than one count but fewer than ten. The CDR3: CASSYNFDSYEQYF. CDR3 sequence (DNA): TGTGCCAGCAGTTACAATTTTGACTCCTACGAGCAGTACTTC. The V and J genes are TRBV6-5 and TRBJ2-7, with D hard to call. CDR1 and CDR2 (germline): MNHEY, SVGAGI. The V and J ends lost 2 bases and 0 bases respectively, with 8 bases between them. The CDR3 has 14 residues.

This clonotype occurred many times. This chain uses TRBV20-1 with TRBJ1-6; D is unresolved. V was pared by 1 base and J by 8 bases, with 15 bases between. The CDR3 contains 15 residues. CDR1 is DFQATT, CDR2 SNEGSKA, per germline (reference sequence). In nucleotides, the CDR3 is TGCAGTGCTAGAGTTCCCCAGTTCTCGGATTCACCCCTCCACTTT. Protein product: CSARVPQFSDSPLHF.

This clonotype was counted a few times. As DNA, the CDR3 is TGTGCCATCAGTGAGTTTCCCCCCGGGGTAATTAGCTCCTACAATGAGCAGTTCTTC. It codes for CAISEFPPGVISSYNEQFF. The chain uses TRBV10-3 and TRBJ2-1, with a tentative D call TRBD2 (5 bases). The V end was cut by 1 base, the J end by 0 bases, with 19 bases between. This CDR3 has 19 amino acids. From germline, CDR1 is ENHRY and CDR2 SYGVKD.

This clonotype was seen only a few times. The chain employs TRBV28 and TRBJ2-7, with D unresolved. CDR1 and CDR2 from the germline V gene are MDHEN and SYDVKM. V was trimmed by 9 bases and J by 0 bases, leaving 15 bases between them. This CDR3 spans 14 amino acids. The CDR3 coding sequence is TGTGCCAGTGGTAGGGCCCTTAGCTCCTACGAGCAGTACTTC. Encoded protein: CASGRALSSYEQYF.

This rearrangement joins TRBV5-1 to TRBJ2-5; 7 nucleotides agree with TRBD2. Germline loops: CDR1 SGHRS, CDR2 YFSETQ. V gave up 1 base and J gave up 1 base; unmatched junction bases: 7. CDR3 size: 16 residues. DNA of the CDR3: TGCGCCAGCAGCTTGACCGCTAGCGGACTCCAAGAGACCCAGTACTTC. Protein: CASSLTASGLQETQYF. The full variable domain, its missing parts supplied by reference TRBV5-1 and TRBJ2-5, is KAGVTQTPRYLIKTRGQQVTLSCSPISGHRSVSWYQQTPGQGLQFLFEYFSETQRNKGNFPGRFSGRQFSNSRSEMNVSTLELGDSALYLCASSLTASGLQETQYFGPGTRLLVL.

This clonotype appeared many times. The J gene is TRBJ1-5, the V gene TRBV29-1; 7 bases are a match to TRBD1. The trim removed 7 bases at V and 5 bases at J, leaving 8 bases unmatched. CDR1 and CDR2 from the germline V gene are SQVTM and ANQGSEA. CDR3 length: 13 residues. CDR3 in amino acids: CSGAGGYDQPQHF. CDR3 nucleotides: TGCAGCGGGGCAGGGGGATACGATCAGCCCCAGCATTTT.

This clonotype was recorded at least ten times. The chain links TRBV29-1 to TRBJ1-3; 9 bases fit TRBD1. CDR1 is SQVTM and CDR2 is ANQGSEA in the germline V gene. This CDR3 spans 13 amino acids. Germline trimming cut 7 bases from V and 12 bases from J; bases unmatched to any gene: 13. CDR3: CSAHSGTGSYIYF. CDR3 in DNA: TGCAGCGCCCACAGCGGGACAGGGTCGTACATATATTTT.

V gene TRBV27 combines with J gene TRBJ2-3; D uncertain. V was pared by 4 bases and J by 7 bases, with 15 bases between. The CDR3 is 14 amino acids. Looked up from germline, CDR1 is MNHEY and CDR2 is SMNVEV (reference sequence). As DNA, the CDR3 is TGTGCCAGCAGTTCCACCGCAGCCCCCCATACGCAGTATTTT. Translated: CASSSTAAPHTQYF.

This clonotype has only a few counts. V is TRBV6-4 and J is TRBJ2-3, with TRBD2 identical over 7 bases. Germline V gene sequence: CDR1 MRHNA, CDR2 SNTAGT. This CDR3 has 13 amino acids. Trimming cost V 6 bases and J 5 bases; bases outside gene matches: 5. The chain's CDR3 is CASSTAGIDTQYF. For the CDR3, the DNA is TGTGCCAGCAGCACAGCGGGGATAGATACGCAGTATTTT.

The chain is built from TRBV3-1 and TRBJ2-2; TRBD2 might be the D (6 bases). The V and J ends lost 2 bases and 2 bases respectively, with 15 bases between them. CDR1 LGHDT and CDR2 YNNKEL come from the germline V gene (reference sequence). This CDR3 has 17 residues. The CDR3 here is CASSQISRGRNTGELFF. The CDR3 DNA is TGTGCCAGCAGCCAAATATCCCGGGGGAGAAACACCGGGGAGCTGTTTTTT. The variable domain in full, with the rest retrieved from reference TRBV3-1 and TRBJ2-2, is DTAVSQTPKYLVTQMGNDKSIKCEQNLGHDTMYWYKQDSKKFLKIMFSYNNKELIINETVPNRFSPKSPDKAHLNLHINSLELGDSAVYFCASSQISRGRNTGELFFGEGSRLTVL.

The CDR3 region is CSVEDRPSTDTQYF. In DNA, the CDR3 is TGCAGCGTTGAAGACCGACCTAGCACAGATACGCAGTATTTT. The chain links TRBV29-1 to TRBJ2-3, with D unclear. Trimming pared 0 bases from V and 0 bases from J, leaving 7 bases between. Germline loops: CDR1 SQVTM, CDR2 ANQGSEA. CDR3 length: 14 amino acids.

This clonotype was recorded many times. V is TRBV7-9 and J is TRBJ1-5, with 11 bases matching TRBD1. This CDR3 is built from 14 residues. CDR1 is SEHNR, CDR2 FQNEAQ, per germline (reference sequence). V shed 5 bases and J 5 bases; nucleotides not matched to a gene: 2. The CDR3 sequence: CASSRTGGDQPQHF. In DNA, the CDR3 is TGTGCCAGCAGCCGGACAGGGGGCGATCAGCCCCAGCATTTT. Filled out from reference TRBV7-9 and TRBJ1-5, the complete variable domain reads DTGVSQNPRHKITKRGQNVTFRCDPISEHNRLYWYRQTLGQGPEFLTYFQNEAQLEKSRLLSDRFSAERPKGSFSTLEIQRTEQGDSAMYLCASSRTGGDQPQHFGDGTRLSIL.

This clonotype was recorded at least ten times. In DNA, the CDR3 is TGTGCCAGCAGCTCCCGGACCACGGGGGAGACCCAGTACTTC. This sequence encodes CASSSRTTGETQYF. The chain is built from TRBV7-3 and TRBJ2-5; D may be TRBD2 (5 bases). This CDR3 is 14 amino acids long. V dropped 4 bases and J dropped 5 bases, with 14 bases sitting between them. CDR1 is SGHTA, CDR2 FQGTGA, per germline.

This clonotype has just a few counts. The chain uses TRBV10-3 and TRBJ1-2; 9 bases are a match to TRBD1. Germline CDR1 reads ENHRY; CDR2 reads SYGVKD. The CDR3 length is 15 residues. Germline trimming cut 6 bases from V and 1 base from J; bases unmatched to any gene: 6. CDR3 region: CAIRPGQGDNYGYTF. CDR3 nucleotides: TGTGCCATCAGACCGGGACAGGGCGATAACTATGGCTACACCTTC.